A selection of T cell receptor beta chains follows, all from one sample in a study of blood T cells in healthy people across ages. MiXCR was run by TCRdb on the 5' RACE reads, yielding one entry per CDR3 protein. The sample has approximately 1,000,000 distinct CDR3 sequences, around 43% seen once; the top ten hold 18%. The sequencing input was blood. These receptors were obtained from a woman aged 55-69 years in good health. The CDR3 runs from the conserved cysteine through the conserved F or W. A D gene is named only where the DNA matches it firmly. Expanded clones get a size class; other rows say once, few or many, or leave the size out.

clone size	D gene	V gene	J gene	CDR3 protein	CDR3 DNA
-	-	TRBV5-1	TRBJ2-3	CASSLASAGSTDTQYF	TGCGCCAGCAGCTTGGCCTCGGCGGGATCTACAGATACGCAGTATTTT
-	-	TRBV28	TRBJ1-2	CASSAHHGGANYGYTF	TGTGCCAGCAGTGCGCACCACGGGGGAGCTAACTATGGCTACACCTTC
-	-	TRBV3-1	TRBJ2-3	CASSQWIAADTQYF	TGTGCCAGCAGCCAATGGATAGCGGCAGATACGCAGTATTTT
-	-	TRBV13	TRBJ2-1	CASSLRMGSEQFF	TGTGCCAGCAGCTTAAGAATGGGCAGTGAGCAGTTCTTC
-	-	TRBV14	TRBJ1-5	CAGSRPLLSGVGEVSNQPQHF	TGTGCCGGCAGCCGCCCCCTATTATCAGGGGTTGGTGAGGTTAGCAATCAGCCCCAGCATTTT
-	-	TRBV7-2	TRBJ1-1	CASSLNGVINTEAFF	TGTGCCAGCAGCTTAAATGGAGTCATTAACACTGAAGCTTTCTTT
-	-	TRBV5-6	TRBJ1-6	CASSRRRGGSPLHF	TGTGCCAGCAGCCGGCGAAGGGGGGGATCACCCCTCCACTTT
-	-	TRBV28	TRBJ2-3	CASSFFERNADTQYF	TGTGCCAGCAGTTTTTTCGAGAGGAACGCAGATACGCAGTATTTT
few	-	TRBV20-1	TRBJ2-7	CSARAPWDATYEQYF	TGCAGTGCTAGAGCTCCATGGGACGCAACCTACGAGCAGTACTTC
-	TRBD2	TRBV2	TRBJ2-5	CASNVAGGRETQYF	TGTGCCAGCAATGTAGCGGGAGGGAGAGAGACCCAGTACTTC
many	-	TRBV12-3/TRBV12-4	TRBJ1-2	CASSFEIWAGDGANYGYTF	TGTGCCAGCAGTTTTGAGATTTGGGCAGGGGACGGAGCTAACTATGGCTACACCTTC
few	-	TRBV25-1	TRBJ1-5	CASSPGGGSQPQHF	TGTGCCAGCAGCCCCGGTGGGGGTTCCCAGCCCCAGCATTTT
-	-	TRBV9	TRBJ1-6	CASSVLGDSPLHF	TGTGCCAGCAGCGTCTTAGGGGATTCACCCCTCCACTTT
-	TRBD1	TRBV5-1	TRBJ2-7	CTSSLEGTGGYEQYF	TGCACCAGCAGCTTGGAGGGGACAGGGGGCTACGAGCAGTACTTC
-	TRBD1	TRBV30	TRBJ2-5	CAWSVGGWETQYF	TGTGCCTGGAGTGTAGGGGGCTGGGAGACCCAGTACTTC
-	-	TRBV14	TRBJ2-1	CASSKNLAGIVGGNEQFF	TGTGCCAGCAGTAAAAACCTGGCAGGGATAGTCGGTGGTAATGAGCAGTTCTTC
few	-	TRBV12-3/TRBV12-4	TRBJ2-3	CASSYRPLITDTQYF	TGTGCCAGCAGTTATCGCCCCCTCATCACAGATACGCAGTATTTT
few	-	TRBV5-1	TRBJ1-2	CASSLAVRGGYTF	TGCGCCAGCAGCTTGGCAGTCAGGGGAGGCTACACCTTC
-	TRBD2	TRBV6-2/TRBV6-3	TRBJ2-3	CASSYGGLAGAPDTQYF	TGTGCCAGCAGTTACGGGGGACTAGCGGGAGCCCCAGATACGCAGTATTTT
-	TRBD2	TRBV7-6	TRBJ2-1	CASSLVLAGVGLYNEQFF	TGTGCCAGCAGCTTAGTTTTAGCGGGAGTGGGTCTCTACAATGAGCAGTTCTTC
-	TRBD2	TRBV7-2	TRBJ2-7	CASSLDPASGYEQYF	TGTGCCAGCAGCTTAGATCCGGCTAGCGGATACGAGCAGTACTTC
-	-	TRBV7-2	TRBJ2-7	CASSLDLVAREQYF	TGTGCCAGCAGCTTAGATCTAGTAGCTCGGGAGCAGTACTTC
-	-	TRBV3-1	TRBJ2-3	CASSPHWGDFNTDTQYF	TGTGCCAGCAGCCCACATTGGGGGGATTTTAACACAGATACGCAGTATTTT
-	-	TRBV12-3/TRBV12-4	TRBJ2-7	CASRTGHNSYEQYF	TGTGCCAGCAGGACAGGACACAACTCCTACGAGCAGTACTTC
-	TRBD2	TRBV5-1	TRBJ2-7	CASSSGLAGELEQYF	TGCGCCAGCAGCTCAGGACTAGCGGGAGAGTTAGAGCAGTACTTC
-	TRBD2	TRBV5-1	TRBJ2-7	CASSLGGTNGAYEQYF	TGCGCCAGCAGCTTGGGGGGGACTAATGGGGCCTACGAGCAGTACTTC
few	TRBD2	TRBV9	TRBJ2-5	CASSATGTRQETQYF	TGTGCCAGCAGCGCGACCGGGACTAGACAAGAGACCCAGTACTTC
-	TRBD2	TRBV4-1	TRBJ2-1	CATVSGSLPHEQFF	TGCGCCACCGTAAGCGGGAGCCTCCCCCATGAGCAGTTCTTC
few	TRBD1	TRBV10-3	TRBJ1-2	CAITPGQGGHYGYTF	TGTGCCATCACTCCGGGACAGGGCGGTCACTATGGCTACACCTTC
-	-	TRBV12-3/TRBV12-4	TRBJ2-6	CANSPGANVLTF	TGTGCCAACAGTCCTGGGGCCAACGTCCTGACTTTC
-	-	TRBV7-2	TRBJ2-7	CASSSLGGTSYEQYF	TGTGCCAGCAGCTCACTTGGCGGGACCTCCTACGAGCAGTACTTC
once	TRBD2	TRBV7-3	TRBJ2-3	CASSLTSHSGRSADTQYF	TGTGCCAGCAGCTTAACGTCCCATAGCGGGAGAAGTGCAGATACGCAGTATTTT
-	TRBD1	TRBV18	TRBJ1-2	CASSPDRGLVGYTF	TGTGCCAGCTCACCAGACAGGGGGCTGGTTGGCTACACCTTC
few	TRBD2	TRBV11-2	TRBJ2-7	CASTEGREGRYEQYF	TGTGCCAGCACTGAGGGGCGGGAGGGCCGCTACGAGCAGTACTTC
-	TRBD2	TRBV5-1	TRBJ2-1	CASSLIGTMSSYNEQFF	TGCGCCAGCAGCTTGATCGGGACTATGAGCTCCTACAATGAGCAGTTCTTC
-	-	TRBV6-5	TRBJ2-7	CASAIRLGGSSYEQYF	TGTGCCAGCGCGATACGGCTAGGGGGGTCCTCCTACGAGCAGTACTTC
-	-	TRBV27	TRBJ2-1	CASSLLGATYNEQFF	TGTGCCAGCAGTTTATTGGGGGCTACCTACAATGAGCAGTTCTTC
-	TRBD2	TRBV20-1	TRBJ2-1	CSADGTSGRGQFF	TGCAGTGCTGACGGGACTAGCGGGAGGGGGCAGTTCTTC
-	-	TRBV6-5	TRBJ2-7	CASSSYTDYEQYF	TGTGCCAGCAGTTCTTACACGGATTACGAGCAGTACTTC
few	-	TRBV5-1	TRBJ2-3	CASSLAGIGGIDTQYF	TGCGCCAGCAGCTTGGCCGGGATTGGCGGGATAGATACGCAGTATTTT
-	-	TRBV11-2	TRBJ2-5	CASSLVDNNEQYF	TGTGCCAGCAGCTTAGTGGATAACAATGAGCAGTACTTC
few	-	TRBV20-1	TRBJ2-5	CSARDYRETQYF	TGCAGTGCTAGAGACTATCGGGAGACCCAGTACTTC
-	-	TRBV2	TRBJ2-1	CASSGTPNEQFF	TGTGCCAGCAGCGGGACACCCAATGAGCAGTTCTTC
few	TRBD2	TRBV3-1	TRBJ2-7	CASSQEGGAPISGRPYEQYF	TGTGCCAGCAGCCAAGAGGGAGGCGCCCCTATCAGCGGGAGGCCCTACGAGCAGTACTTC
-	TRBD1	TRBV13	TRBJ2-4	CASSSYRGPEAKNIQYF	TGTGCCAGCAGCTCGTACAGGGGGCCGGAAGCCAAAAACATTCAGTACTTC
few	TRBD1	TRBV6-5	TRBJ2-1	CASSTGDRYLYNEQFF	TGTGCCAGCAGTACCGGGGACAGGTATTTATACAATGAGCAGTTCTTC
-	-	TRBV19	TRBJ1-5	CASSSRSYNQPQHF	TGTGCCAGTAGCAGCAGGAGTTACAATCAGCCCCAGCATTTT
-	-	TRBV27	TRBJ2-7	CASSSWGRVYEQYF	TGTGCCAGCAGCTCGTGGGGTAGGGTGTACGAGCAGTACTTC
few	-	TRBV3-1	TRBJ2-1	CASSQGVGGDEQFF	TGTGCCAGCAGCCAAGGAGTTGGGGGCGATGAGCAGTTCTTC
-	-	TRBV28	TRBJ1-2	CASSLLPGANYGYTF	TGTGCCAGCAGTTTATTACCGGGAGCTAACTATGGCTACACCTTC
-	TRBD2	TRBV7-7	TRBJ2-1	CASSLSSGWGDEQFF	TGTGCCAGCAGCTTATCTAGCGGGTGGGGCGATGAGCAGTTCTTC
few	-	TRBV9	TRBJ2-7	CASSVGGGTAWEQYF	TGTGCCAGCAGCGTAGGAGGCGGGACCGCGTGGGAGCAGTACTTC
few	TRBD1	TRBV12-3/TRBV12-4	TRBJ1-5	CASSLILGQGIQPQHF	TGTGCCAGCAGTTTAATCCTTGGACAGGGTATTCAGCCCCAGCATTTT
many	TRBD1	TRBV7-2	TRBJ1-5	CASSWDRGRNQPQHF	TGTGCCAGCAGCTGGGACAGGGGTCGCAATCAGCCCCAGCATTTT
-	TRBD2	TRBV2	TRBJ2-1	CASSELLAGGDEQFF	TGTGCCAGCAGTGAACTACTAGCGGGAGGGGATGAGCAGTTCTTC